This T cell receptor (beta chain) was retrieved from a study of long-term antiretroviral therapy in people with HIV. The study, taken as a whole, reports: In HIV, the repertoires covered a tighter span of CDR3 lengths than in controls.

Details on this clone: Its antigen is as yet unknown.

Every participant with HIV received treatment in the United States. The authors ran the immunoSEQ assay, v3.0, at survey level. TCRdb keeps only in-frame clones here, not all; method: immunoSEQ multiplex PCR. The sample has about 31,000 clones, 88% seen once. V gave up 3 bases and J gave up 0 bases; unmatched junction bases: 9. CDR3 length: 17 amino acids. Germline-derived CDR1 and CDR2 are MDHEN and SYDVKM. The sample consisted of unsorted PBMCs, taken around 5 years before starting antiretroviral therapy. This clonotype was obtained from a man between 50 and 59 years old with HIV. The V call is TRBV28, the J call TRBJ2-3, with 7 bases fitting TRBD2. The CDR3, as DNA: TGTGCCAGCAGTTTTTCCCAACTAGCGACTAGCACAGATACGCAGTATTTT. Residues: CASSFSQLATSTDTQYF. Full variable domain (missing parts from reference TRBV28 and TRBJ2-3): DVKVTQSSRYLVKRTGEKVFLECVQDMDHENMFWYRQDPGLGLRLIYFSYDVKMKEKGDIPEGYSVSREKKERFSLILESASTNQTSMYLCASSFSQLATSTDTQYFGPGTRLTVL.